The 30 T cell receptor beta chains below were found in one sample sequenced in a study of T cell repertoires and Cas9 in healthy adults. TCRdb keeps only in-frame clones here, not all; method: immunoSEQ multiplex PCR. The sample consists of over 14,000 clones, approximately 89% of them appearing once. Sequencing used Tregs (CD4+, CD25+, CD127-, CD137-, CD154-) from PBMCs; culture status not recorded. The origin of the receptors is a human donor in good health.

This chain connects TRBV19 to TRBJ2-6; D is uncertain. V lost 3 bases and J lost 4, with 10 bases in between. The CDR3 runs to 15 residues. CDR1 is LNHDA and CDR2 is SQIVND in the germline V gene (reference sequence). The CDR3 reads CASSIPGIGANVLTF. CDR3 DNA: TGTGCCAGTAGTATCCCTGGGATCGGGGCCAACGTCCTGACTTTC.

V gene TRBV6-5 combines with J gene TRBJ1-2; 7 nucleotides line up with TRBD1. The germline V gene encodes CDR1 MNHEY and CDR2 SVGAGI. V gave up 6 bases and J gave up 12 bases; unmatched junction bases: 16. CDR3 length: 14 amino acids. CDR3 sequence: CASSRGTAHQPNTF. As DNA, the CDR3 is TGTGCCAGCAGCCGAGGGACAGCCCACCAACCTAACACCTTC.

V is TRBV28 and J is TRBJ2-7; D may be TRBD1 (6 bases). The germline V and J ends were trimmed by 7 bases and 2 bases, with 12 bases remaining between them. The CDR3 totals 13 residues. Germline lookup yields CDR1 MDHEN and CDR2 SYDVKM. CDR3 residues: CASTSTGTYEQYV. The DNA for the CDR3 is TGTGCCAGCACCTCTACAGGGACCTACGAGCAGTACGTC.

The chain is built from TRBV19 and TRBJ1-1, with D perhaps TRBD1 (5 bases). This CDR3 has 13 residues. The germline V and J ends were trimmed by 1 base and 4 bases, with 7 bases remaining between them. Germline-derived CDR1 and CDR2 are LNHDA and SQIVND (reference sequence). CDR3 DNA: TGTGCCAGTAGTATAGGCAGGGCCACTGAAGCTTTCTTT. Protein sequence: CASSIGRATEAFF. The full variable domain, with the rest looked up from reference TRBV19 and TRBJ1-1, is DGGITQSPKYLFRKEGQNVTLSCEQNLNHDAMYWYRQDPGQGLRLIYYSQIVNDFQKGDIAEGYSVSREKKESFPLTVTSAQKNPTAFYLCASSIGRATEAFFGQGTRLTVV.

In this sample, this clone turned up once. The rearrangement joins TRBV7-8 to TRBJ1-4; no definite D call. Germline loops: CDR1 SGHVS, CDR2 FQNEAQ. This CDR3 comprises 16 residues. With 1 base removed from V and 4 bases from J, the gap between germline ends came to 13 bases. CDR3 nucleotide sequence: TGTGCCAGCAGCTTAGATCCGGGCCTATATAATGAAAAACTGTTTTTT. Protein sequence: CASSLDPGLYNEKLFF. Full variable domain (rest looked up from reference TRBV7-8 and TRBJ1-4): GAGVSQSPRYKVAKRGQDVALRCDPISGHVSLFWYQQALGQGPEFLTYFQNEAQLDKSGLPSDRFFAERPEGSVSTLKIQRTQQEDSAVYLCASSLDPGLYNEKLFFGSGTQLSVL.

The sample holds one count of this clone. V usage is TRBV29-1 and J usage is TRBJ1-2; 10 positions agree with TRBD1. This CDR3 region has 13 residues. With V trimmed by 6 bases and J by 3 bases, 4 bases remained unmatched. Germline V gives CDR1 SQVTM, CDR2 ANQGSEA. The CDR3 region is CSVDRGLYYGYTF. The DNA of the CDR3 is TGCAGCGTAGACAGGGGGCTTTACTATGGCTACACCTTC.

A word on this clone: The sample holds other DNA sequences that translate to the same CDR3. V and J are TRBV4-1 and TRBJ2-7; 10 nucleotides line up with TRBD2. The germline V gene has CDR1 MGHRA and CDR2 YSYEKL. This CDR3 region has 16 residues. Trimming took 1 base from V and 6 from J; bases not matched to a gene: 9. The CDR3 is CASSQGRSGGVSEQYF. The CDR3 DNA is TGCGCCAGCAGCCAAGGGCGGAGCGGGGGGGTGAGCGAGCAGTACTTC.

The sample holds one count of this clone. The J gene is TRBJ1-2, the V gene TRBV19; 8 bases are a match to TRBD1. Losses at the gene ends were 7 bases for V and 3 bases for J; bases not matched to a gene: 10. This CDR3 is built from 15 residues. Germline CDR1 LNHDA, CDR2 SQIVND (reference sequence). The DNA for the CDR3 is TGTGCCAGTACGTTTTGGACAGGGTTAGACTATGGCTACACCTTC. It encodes CASTFWTGLDYGYTF.

This rearrangement joins TRBV28 to TRBJ2-6; 8 nucleotides align to TRBD1. CDR1 is MDHEN and CDR2 is SYDVKM in the germline V gene. J gave up 2 bases and V 2 bases, and 11 bases lay outside the gene matches. The CDR3 has 19 residues. The CDR3 sequence: CASSLAWGAGGTGANVLTF. The CDR3 coding sequence is TGTGCCAGCAGTTTAGCTTGGGGCGCAGGGGGCACTGGGGCCAACGTCCTGACTTTC.

This clone was seen only a few times. V usage is TRBV10-3 and J usage is TRBJ1-1; D unresolved. The germline V gene encodes CDR1 ENHRY and CDR2 SYGVKD. The CDR3 covers 13 residues. With 6 bases removed from V and 5 bases from J, the gap between germline ends came to 13 bases. This chain's CDR3 is CAISGFGQTEAFF. The DNA for the CDR3 is TGTGCCATCAGCGGTTTTGGGCAAACTGAAGCTTTCTTT.

The rearrangement uses TRBV10-3 and TRBJ2-1, with 9 bases that match TRBD2. Trimming cost V 5 bases and J 4 bases; bases outside gene matches: 6. CDR3 size: 15 residues. Germline V gene sequence: CDR1 ENHRY, CDR2 SYGVKD. CDR3 nucleotides: TGTGCCATCAGTCCTACTAGCGGGCCGTACAATGAGCAGTTCTTC. Its protein is CAISPTSGPYNEQFF.

As DNA, the CDR3 is TGTGCCAGCAGCCCAAGAGCGAGTAGCAATCAGCCCCAGCATTTT. Amino acids: CASSPRASSNQPQHF. J is TRBJ1-5 and V is TRBV9; no clear D. CDR1 and CDR2 (germline): SGDLS, YYNGEE. Trimming removed 4 bases at V and 0 bases at J, with 11 bases between. This CDR3 is 15 amino acids long. The entire variable domain, with the rest obtained from reference TRBV9 and TRBJ1-5, is as follows: DSGVTQTPKHLITATGQRVTLRCSPRSGDLSVYWYQQSLDQGLQFLIQYYNGEERAKGNILERFSAQQFPDLHSELNLSSLELGDSALYFCASSPRASSNQPQHFGDGTRLSIL.

The rearrangement links TRBV5-5 to TRBJ1-1; no clear D gene. This CDR3 has 14 amino acids. V was cut by 4 bases and J by 1 base, with 11 bases left in between. The germline gives CDR1 SGHKS, CDR2 YYEKEE (reference sequence). CDR3 amino acids: CASSPTTKNTEAFF. The CDR3 DNA sequence: TGTGCCAGCAGCCCGACGACCAAGAACACTGAAGCTTTCTTT. The variable domain in full, with the rest retrieved from reference TRBV5-5 and TRBJ1-1, is DAGVTQSPTHLIKTRGQQVTLRCSPISGHKSVSWYQQVLGQGPQFIFQYYEKEERGRGNFPDRFSARQFPNYSSELNVNALLLGDSALYLCASSPTTKNTEAFFGQGTRLTVV.

V gene TRBV27 combines with J gene TRBJ2-5; D is possibly TRBD2 (5 bases). Germline V gene data show CDR1 as MNHEY and CDR2 as SMNVEV (reference sequence). The CDR3 has 13 residues. V lost 2 bases, J lost 8 bases, and 12 bases lay in between. CDR3 bases: TGTGCCAGCAGTTTACGGGGAGTGGGAACCCAGTACTTC. This encodes CASSLRGVGTQYF.

The chain combines TRBV9 with TRBJ2-3, with 9 bases lining up with TRBD2. Germline CDR1 and CDR2: SGDLS and YYNGEE. J gave up 5 bases and V 3 bases, and 16 bases lay outside the gene matches. CDR3 length: 18 residues. Here the CDR3 DNA reads TGTGCCAGCAGCGGCTACCCTAGCGGGAAAGAACATGGAGATACGCAGTATTTT. Protein sequence: CASSGYPSGKEHGDTQYF.

This clone has only one observation. The rearrangement joins TRBV6-5 to TRBJ2-7, with D unresolved. The CDR3 loop spans 11 amino acids. Trimming left V 3 bases short and J 2 bases short, with 2 bases between. Germline-derived CDR1 and CDR2 are MNHEY and SVGAGI. The CDR3 coding sequence is TGTGCCAGCAGTTATCCCTACGAGCAGTACGTC. It yields the protein CASSYPYEQYV.

The chain couples TRBV30 to TRBJ1-3; D not resolved. The CDR3 length is 11 residues. Germline-derived CDR1 and CDR2 are GTSNPN and SVGIG (reference sequence). The CDR3 DNA reads TGTGCGGGCGGCTCTGGAAACACCATATATTTT. Protein product: CAGGSGNTIYF. Drawing the rest from reference TRBV30 and TRBJ1-3, the complete variable domain is SQTIHQWPATLVQPVGSPLSLECTVEGTSNPNLYWYRQAAGRGLQLLFYSVGIGQISSEVPQNLSASRPQDRQFILSSKKLLLSDSGFYLCAGGSGNTIYFGEGSWLTVV.

CDR3 bases: TGTGCCAGCTCACCAGCCGGGACTAGGGCCGGGGAGCTGTTTTTT. Protein: CASSPAGTRAGELFF. This chain connects TRBV18 to TRBJ2-2, with 8 bases lining up with TRBD2. The length of the CDR3 is 15 residues. Germline V lookup: CDR1 KGHSH, CDR2 LQKENI. Trimming removed 2 bases from V and 6 bases from J; junction bases left unmatched: 5.

The chain uses TRBV6-5 and TRBJ1-1; 9 bases match TRBD1. This CDR3 comprises 15 residues. Germline V gives CDR1 MNHEY, CDR2 SVGAGI. With 6 bases clipped from V and 4 bases from J, the junction kept 9 bases outside the gene matches. The CDR3 DNA follows: TGTGCCAGCAGATCGTTACAGGGGGCCGGCACTGAAGCTTTCTTT. Its translation: CASRSLQGAGTEAFF.

As to this clone: Other DNA sequences from this sample encode an identical CDR3 as well. The V gene is TRBV2, the J gene TRBJ1-1, with TRBD1 identical over 8 bases. The length of the CDR3 is 14 residues. Unmatched junction bases numbered 13, after V lost 10 bases and J lost 6 bases. Germline V gives CDR1 SNHLY, CDR2 FYNNEI. CDR3 sequence (DNA): TGTGCCAAAAAGGGGACAGGAAATTTGGCTGAAGCTTTCTTT. Translated: CAKKGTGNLAEAFF.

The chain uses TRBV27 and TRBJ1-2; no firm D call. CDR1 is MNHEY and CDR2 is SMNVEV in the germline V gene (reference sequence). The length of the CDR3 is 20 residues. Deletions cut 8 bases from V and 0 bases from J, with 31 bases between. CDR3: CASSSSPHGSANRANYGYTF. CDR3 DNA: TGTGCCAGCTCCTCATCCCCCCACGGGAGTGCGAATAGAGCTAACTATGGCTACACCTTC.

The chain is built from TRBV5-4 and TRBJ2-7; 9 nucleotides align to TRBD2. V lost 4 bases to trimming and J lost 4 bases; unmatched junction nucleotides: 9. This CDR3 has 15 amino acids. CDR1 is SGHNT and CDR2 is YYREEE in the germline V gene (reference sequence). The CDR3 reads CASSPWAGGGYEQYV. The DNA for the CDR3 is TGTGCCAGCAGCCCTTGGGCGGGAGGGGGATACGAGCAGTACGTC.

V usage is TRBV5-1 and J usage is TRBJ2-3, with D perhaps matching TRBD1 or TRBD2 (5 bases each). The V end lost 0 bases, the J end lost 5 bases, and 13 bases lay between the germline ends. Germline V gene sequence: CDR1 SGHRS, CDR2 YFSETQ. The CDR3 totals 15 residues. CDR3 region: CASSLGGTVVDTQYF. CDR3 nucleotide sequence: TGCGCCAGCAGCTTGGGAGGGACGGTTGTAGATACGCAGTATTTT. Supplemented by reference TRBV5-1 and TRBJ2-3, the full variable domain reads KAGVTQTPRYLIKTRGQQVTLSCSPISGHRSVSWYQQTPGQGLQFLFEYFSETQRNKGNFPGRFSGRQFSNSRSEMNVSTLELGDSALYLCASSLGGTVVDTQYFGPGTRLTVL.

The chain uses TRBV21-1 and TRBJ1-1; TRBD1 is taken as the D call from the table, unchecked against the DNA. TRBV21-1 is annotated as a pseudogene. This CDR3 is 17 amino acids long. This chain's CDR3 is CASSKKRNRGENTEAFF. CDR3 nucleotide sequence: TGTGCCAGCAGCAAAAAACGAAACAGGGGGGAGAACACTGAAGCTTTCTTT.

This chain uses TRBV28 with TRBJ2-7; maybe TRBD2 (6 bases). The CDR3 covers 14 residues. Germline V gene data show CDR1 as MDHEN and CDR2 as SYDVKM. Trimming took 3 bases from V and 0 from J, leaving 9 bases between them. The CDR3 region has the DNA TGTGCCAGCAGTTTTAGCGGCAGCTCCTACGAGCAGTACGTC. This translates into CASSFSGSSYEQYV.

The chain has TRBV10-1 and TRBJ2-1, with D possibly being TRBD1 (5 bases). CDR3 size: 20 residues. Germline CDR1 and CDR2: WNHNN and SYGVQD (reference sequence). V was shortened by 0 bases and J by 0 bases, with 21 bases between the two germline ends. The CDR3 region has the DNA TGCGCCAGCAGTGAGTCTCCAGCGCTGGATGTTGGGGCCTCCTACAATGAGCAGTTCTTC. Protein sequence: CASSESPALDVGASYNEQFF.

The CDR3 nucleotides are TGTGCCAGCAGCCGCCGGGCAAGGGAGACAGATACGCAGTATTTT. It is translated as CASSRRARETDTQYF. The V call is TRBV7-9, the J call TRBJ2-3; D is possibly TRBD2 (5 bases). The length of the CDR3 is 15 residues. CDR1 SEHNR and CDR2 FQNEAQ come from the germline V gene (reference sequence). The V end was cut by 5 bases, the J end by 3 bases, with 15 bases between.

The V and J genes are TRBV4-1 and TRBJ1-2, with D uncertain. This CDR3 has 15 residues. Germline V gives CDR1 MGHRA, CDR2 YSYEKL. V was shortened by 0 bases and J by 5 bases, with 13 bases between the two germline ends. CDR3 bases: TGCGCCAGCAGCCAAGAACGGCAGGCGGTTTATGGCTACACCTTC. Translation gives CASSQERQAVYGYTF.

The chain carries TRBV4-3 and TRBJ2-1; no reliable D call. The CDR3 runs 15 residues. Germline CDR1 and CDR2: LGHNA and YSLEER. The V gene lost 1 base and the J gene lost 0 bases, with 7 bases spanning the gap. The CDR3 coding sequence is TGCGCCAGCAGCCAAGGATATCGCTCCTACAATGAGCAGTTCTTC. It specifies CASSQGYRSYNEQFF.

This clone was counted only a few times. This sequence joins TRBV6-1 and TRBJ2-3, with D possibly TRBD1 on 6 matching bases. V was clipped by 8 bases and J by 2 bases, with 17 bases between them. The germline V gene encodes CDR1 MNHNS and CDR2 SASEGT. This CDR3 is built from 15 residues. The CDR3 DNA reads TGTGCCAGCTCAGGGGCCGCACCTTACACAGATACGCAGTATTTT. This encodes CASSGAAPYTDTQYF.